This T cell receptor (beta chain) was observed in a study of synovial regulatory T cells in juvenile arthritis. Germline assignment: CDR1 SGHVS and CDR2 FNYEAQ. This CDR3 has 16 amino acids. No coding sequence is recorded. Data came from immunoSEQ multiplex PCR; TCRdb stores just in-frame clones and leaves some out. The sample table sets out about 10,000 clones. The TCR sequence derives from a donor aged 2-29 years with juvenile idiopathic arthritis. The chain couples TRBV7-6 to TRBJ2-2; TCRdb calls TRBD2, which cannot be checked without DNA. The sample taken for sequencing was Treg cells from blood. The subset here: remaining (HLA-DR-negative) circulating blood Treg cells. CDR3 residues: CASSVTSGHSPGELFF.